This T cell receptor (beta chain) is drawn from a study of cytomegalovirus exposure and HLA in healthy donors. Notes on the study in general: Researchers reported from a later analysis that most CMV-associated TCR beta chains appeared HLA-restricted.

In the case of this clone: Its antigen is unknown.

Both 60 Vbeta primers and 13 Jbeta primers went into the PCR. Clones were sequenced by immunoSEQ multiplex PCR, and TCRdb holds only the in-frame ones, with some missing. The table records around 130,000 clones, 78% of them present only once. The germline V gene has CDR1 SQVTM and CDR2 ANQGSEA. Trimming removed 0 bases from V and 4 bases from J, with 12 bases in between. The CDR3 covers 14 residues. The sample was PBMCs. The sequence was obtained from a woman aged 40 to 55 in good health and CMV-seronegative. The chain has TRBV29-1 and TRBJ1-2, with TRBD1 as a possible D gene (6 bases). CDR3 nucleotide sequence: TGCAGCGTTGAAGATAGGGGGGGCACCTATGGCTACACCTTC. The encoded protein is CSVEDRGGTYGYTF.